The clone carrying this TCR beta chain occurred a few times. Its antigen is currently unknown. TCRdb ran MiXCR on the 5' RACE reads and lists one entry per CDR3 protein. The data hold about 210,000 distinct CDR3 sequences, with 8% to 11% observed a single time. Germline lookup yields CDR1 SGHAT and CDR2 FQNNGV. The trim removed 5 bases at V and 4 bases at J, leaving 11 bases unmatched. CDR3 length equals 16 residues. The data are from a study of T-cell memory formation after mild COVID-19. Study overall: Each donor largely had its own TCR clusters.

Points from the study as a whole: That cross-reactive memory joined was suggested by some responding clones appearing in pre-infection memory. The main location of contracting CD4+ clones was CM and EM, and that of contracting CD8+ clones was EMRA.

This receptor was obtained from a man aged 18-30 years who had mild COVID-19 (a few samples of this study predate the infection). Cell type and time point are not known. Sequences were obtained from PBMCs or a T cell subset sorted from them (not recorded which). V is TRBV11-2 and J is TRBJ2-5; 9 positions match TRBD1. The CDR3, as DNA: TGTGCCAGCAGCAAAAGGGGACAGGGAAAGGGAGAGACCCAGTACTTC. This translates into CASSKRGQGKGETQYF.